The T cell receptor (beta chain) under discussion was sequenced for a study of T cells after yellow fever vaccination. Template switching with 5'RACE generated the TCR cDNA and added a universal primer site and UMIs. MiXCR, applied by TCRdb to the 5' RACE reads, yields one record per CDR3 protein. This sample carries 500,000 to 650,000 distinct CDR3 sequences, 13% of them seen once, and the ten largest clones take 11% to 15%. Germline CDR1 is ENHRY and CDR2 is SYGVKD. This CDR3 is 15 amino acids long. V lost 6 bases and J 1 base, leaving 12 bases between the germline ends. The TCR comes from a man aged 30 to 39 who received the YFV17D yellow fever vaccine. This material consisted of PBMCs, taken on the day of the yellow fever booster vaccination. The chain links TRBV10-3 to TRBJ2-2; D might be TRBD1 or TRBD2, each matching 5 bases. This CDR3 is CAIRPGPMNTGELFF. CDR3 nucleotides: TGTGCCATCAGACCGGGACCGATGAACACCGGGGAGCTGTTTTTT.